These 27 T cell receptor beta chains originate from one sample sequenced in a study of T cells in Graves' hyperthyroidism and ophthalmopathy. There were TCR beta CDR3 regions amplified from RNA transcripts. The TCR CDR3 first-round RT-PCR relied on the HTBI primer set. TCRdb recomputed calls from the multiplex PCR reads with MiXCR, one row per CDR3 protein. The sample shows approximately 560,000 distinct CDR3 sequences, more than 15% of them seen only once. Sequencing was performed on blood. The receptors come from a woman in her 30s with Graves' hyperthyroidism.

This clonotype turned up a few times. The genes are TRBV6-2 or TRBV6-3 and TRBJ2-2; D may be TRBD2 (5 bases). CDR1 and CDR2 from the germline V gene are MNHEY and SVGEGT. The CDR3 totals 14 residues. The CDR3 sequence is CAAGSLSGTGELFF. CDR3 sequence (DNA): TGTGCAGCCGGCTCCTTATCGGGGACCGGGGAGCTGTTTTTT.

The rearrangement joins TRBV19 to TRBJ1-5, with TRBD1 matching 7 bases. V was pared by 6 bases and J by 4 bases, with 9 bases of the junction left unmatched. CDR1 is LNHDA and CDR2 is SQIVND in the germline V gene (reference sequence). The CDR3 has 15 amino acids. CDR3 bases: TGTGCCAGTAGGGTAGTCGGACAGGTTAATCAGCCCCAGCATTTT. Its translation is CASRVVGQVNQPQHF.

This chain joins TRBV19 and TRBJ1-2; D is uncertain. The V gene's germline CDR1 is LNHDA and CDR2 SQIVND (reference sequence). Between the trimmed V and J ends, which lost 5 bases and 5 bases, there was a span of 15 bases. This CDR3 contains 14 residues. In DNA form, the CDR3 reads TGTGCCAGTAGTCGGGGTACTCTCGGGTATGGCTACACCTTC. The encoded protein is CASSRGTLGYGYTF.

This clonotype showed up many times. The CDR3 here is CASRGADLGEQFF. CDR3 nucleotide sequence: TGTGCCAGCAGGGGAGCGGACTTAGGAGAGCAGTTCTTC. V gene TRBV11-3 combines with J gene TRBJ2-1, with D possibly TRBD2 on 5 matching bases. Germline CDR1 reads SGHNT; CDR2 reads YENEEA. The CDR3 runs 13 residues. V was cut by 6 bases and J by 10 bases, with 16 bases left in between.

The chain couples TRBV24-1 to TRBJ1-4, with unresolved D. The CDR3 totals 12 residues. V lost 9 bases and J lost 8, with 12 bases in between. Germline V CDR1 and CDR2: KGHDR, SFDVKD. The CDR3 region is CATHEYQEKLFF. The CDR3 nucleotides read TGTGCCACCCACGAATACCAGGAAAAACTGTTTTTT.

This clonotype was seen many times. This CDR3 reads CASSFEGPYQPQHF. The CDR3 region has the DNA TGTGCCAGCAGTTTTGAGGGACCCTATCAGCCCCAGCATTTT. The gene calls are TRBV12-3 or TRBV12-4 and TRBJ1-5; perhaps TRBD1 as D (5 bases). V was trimmed by 3 bases and J by 5 bases, leaving 11 bases between them. The CDR3 extends over 14 amino acids.

The CDR3 spells CASSVGGGSTEAFF. For the CDR3, the DNA is TGCGCCAGCAGCGTAGGAGGGGGCAGTACTGAAGCTTTCTTT. The chain links TRBV5-1 to TRBJ1-1; 7 nucleotides line up with TRBD1. Trimming cost V 4 bases and J 5 bases; bases outside gene matches: 8. The CDR3 length is 14 residues. Germline CDR1 and CDR2: SGHRS and YFSETQ.

This clonotype was seen repeatedly, ten times or more. DNA for the CDR3: TGCGCCAGCAGCTTGGGTCTAGCGAAGGTCTCCTACAATGAGCAGTTCTTC. This gives the protein CASSLGLAKVSYNEQFF. The rearrangement uses TRBV5-1 and TRBJ2-1; TRBD2 is a possible D gene (6 bases). CDR3 length: 17 residues. Germline-derived CDR1 and CDR2 are SGHRS and YFSETQ. Between the trimmed V and J ends, which lost 0 bases and 0 bases, there was a span of 13 bases.

This clonotype has just a few counts. The rearrangement joins TRBV6-2 or TRBV6-3 to TRBJ2-1, with D unclear. Germline assignment: CDR1 MNHEY and CDR2 SVGEGT. V shed 4 bases and J shed 0 bases, with 10 bases lying between them. The CDR3 loop spans 15 amino acids. The CDR3 nucleotides read TGTGCCAGCAGTTCCCTGAAGGGCTCCTACAATGAGCAGTTCTTC. It specifies CASSSLKGSYNEQFF.

V and J are TRBV18 and TRBJ2-7; D gene uncertain. The V gene lost 3 bases and the J gene lost 3 bases, with 15 bases spanning the gap. Germline loops: CDR1 KGHSH, CDR2 LQKENI. This CDR3 has 15 residues. The CDR3 is CASSPLYRQDYEQYF. Written as DNA, the CDR3 is TGTGCCAGCTCACCCTTGTATCGTCAGGACTACGAGCAGTACTTC.

The table lists this clonotype with many counts. The V call is TRBV20-1, the J call TRBJ2-3; the D is unclear. CDR3 size: 12 residues. V lost 3 bases, J lost 2 bases, and 6 bases lay in between. Looked up from germline, CDR1 is DFQATT and CDR2 is SNEGSKA (reference sequence). CDR3 loop: CSARVSTDTQYF. The CDR3 DNA follows: TGCAGTGCTAGGGTGTCCACAGATACGCAGTATTTT.

A word on this clonotype: No conserved phenylalanine or tryptophan ends this CDR3, so it is likely a read error. The rearrangement uses TRBV20-1 and TRBJ1-6; 7 bases are a match to TRBD1. This CDR3 is built from 15 residues. Trimming at V came to 6 bases and at J to 10 bases, leaving 15 bases not matched to a gene. Germline lookup yields CDR1 DFQATT and CDR2 SNEGSKA (reference sequence). The CDR3 loop reads CSARAPDREESPLHL. DNA of the CDR3: TGCAGTGCCCGAGCCCCCGACAGGGAGGAATCACCCCTCCACCTT.

The V and J genes are TRBV24-1 and TRBJ2-1; 7 nucleotides line up with TRBD2. CDR1 KGHDR and CDR2 SFDVKD come from the germline V gene. The CDR3 sequence is 14 residues long. V gave up 10 bases and J gave up 9 bases; unmatched junction bases: 14. CDR3 sequence reads: CATGDYGFGSEQFF. In DNA form, the CDR3 reads TGTGCCACGGGGGACTACGGGTTCGGTAGTGAGCAGTTCTTC.

The J gene is TRBJ1-6, the V gene TRBV4-3; D gene unclear. The germline V and J ends were trimmed by 0 bases and 10 bases, with 19 bases remaining between them. The length of the CDR3 is 17 residues. The V gene's germline CDR1 is LGHNA and CDR2 YSLEER. CDR3 DNA: TGCGCCAGCAGCCAAGATGCCCAACCCGTCAGTAGCTCACCCCTCCACTTT. Protein: CASSQDAQPVSSSPLHF.

The chain links TRBV6-2 or TRBV6-3 to TRBJ2-2; D gene ambiguous. Germline V gives CDR1 MNHEY, CDR2 SVGEGT. The germline V and J ends were trimmed by 7 bases and 1 base, with 10 bases remaining between them. The CDR3 sequence is 14 residues long. The CDR3 nucleotides are TGTGCCAGCACCCCTGGGTGGAACACCGGGGAGCTGTTTTTT. This sequence encodes CASTPGWNTGELFF.

As concerns this clonotype: The germline gene is not matched at one end of the junction; a read error may be the cause. This chain uses TRBV7-7 with TRBJ2-5; maybe TRBD1 (6 bases). Germline V gene lookup returns CDR1 SSHAT and CDR2 FNYEAQ (reference sequence). The CDR3 covers 16 residues. CDR3: CASSLGGPGNSETQYF. The CDR3 nucleotides read TGTGCTAGCAGCTTAGGGGGACCGGGAAACTCGGAGACCCAGTACTTC.

The table lists this clonotype with a count of one. Since a much larger clone is just one base distant, this may be a read error. The chain employs TRBV12-3 or TRBV12-4 and TRBJ2-1; D remains ambiguous. V lost 6 bases to trimming and J lost 6 bases, with 15 bases between them. CDR3 length: 14 residues. This CDR3 reads CASRRLRRFNEQFF. The CDR3 nucleotides are TGTGCCAGCAGGCGTCTGCGGCGCTTCAATGAGCAGTTCTTC.

The sample holds many counts of this clonotype. The CDR3 region has the DNA TGTGCCTGGAGCCCCGGGACCTCCAGAGAGACCCAGTACTTC. Translated, it gives CAWSPGTSRETQYF. The rearrangement links TRBV30 to TRBJ2-5; D assignment may be TRBD1 or TRBD2 (5 bases each). The CDR3 spans 14 residues. CDR1 is GTSNPN, CDR2 SVGIG, per germline (reference sequence). V dropped 3 bases and J dropped 4 bases, with 15 bases sitting between them.

J is TRBJ1-5 and V is TRBV6-1; D gene unclear. Germline CDR1 reads MNHNS; CDR2 reads SASEGT. Deletions cut 6 bases from V and 3 bases from J, with 12 bases between. The CDR3 is 14 amino acids. CDR3 sequence reads: CASRSRTDNQPQHF. CDR3 nucleotide sequence: TGTGCCAGCAGATCCCGGACGGACAATCAGCCCCAGCATTTT.

Regarding this clonotype: This may arise from a read error, as a much more abundant clone is one base away. V and J are TRBV7-3 and TRBJ2-1; D is possibly TRBD2 (7 bases). This CDR3 comprises 17 residues. Germline V gives CDR1 SGHTA, CDR2 FQGTGA. CDR3 protein: CTSSLGGGAGVSDEQFF. The CDR3 DNA reads as TGTACCAGCAGCTTAGGAGGGGGGGCGGGGGTGTCTGATGAGCAGTTCTTC. The full variable domain, with the rest looked up from reference TRBV7-3 and TRBJ2-1, is GAGVSQTPSNKVTEKGKYVELRCDPISGHTALYWYRQSLGQGPEFLIYFQGTGAADDSGLPNDRFFAVRPEGSVSTLKIQRTERGDSAVYLCTSSLGGGAGVSDEQFFGPGTRLTVL.

This clonotype was observed a handful of times. V gene TRBV7-9 combines with J gene TRBJ2-1, with 9 bases matching TRBD2. The CDR3 loop spans 15 amino acids. The germline V gene encodes CDR1 SEHNR and CDR2 FQNEAQ (reference sequence). J was trimmed by 5 bases and V by 7 bases; bases with no gene match: 9. The CDR3 region is CASIPRTSVNNEQFF. CDR3 DNA: TGTGCCAGCATACCTCGGACTAGCGTGAACAATGAGCAGTTCTTC.

The gene calls are TRBV28 and TRBJ2-7; 7 bases agree with TRBD2. The length of the CDR3 is 15 residues. Looked up from germline, CDR1 is MDHEN and CDR2 is SYDVKM. The V gene end was trimmed by 6 bases and the J gene end by 0 bases; junction bases not matched to a gene: 8. CDR3 in amino acids: CASRGTSDSSYEQYF. CDR3 nucleotide sequence: TGTGCCAGCAGGGGAACTAGCGACAGCTCCTACGAGCAGTACTTC. The variable domain in full, completed from reference TRBV28 and TRBJ2-7, reads DVKVTQSSRYLVKRTGEKVFLECVQDMDHENMFWYRQDPGLGLRLIYFSYDVKMKEKGDIPEGYSVSREKKERFSLILESASTNQTSMYLCASRGTSDSSYEQYFGPGTRLTVT.

This clonotype was counted many times. This chain joins TRBV11-2 and TRBJ2-3; D remains unclear. The V end lost 4 bases, the J end lost 11 bases, and 22 bases lay between the germline ends. The CDR3 is made up of 15 amino acids. Per germline, CDR1 SGHAT and CDR2 FQNNGV. CDR3 residues: CASSSTGARQRLQYF. CDR3 in DNA: TGTGCCAGCAGCTCAACCGGCGCTAGGCAAAGATTGCAGTATTTT. Using reference TRBV11-2 and TRBJ2-3 for the parts outside the CDR3, the full variable domain is EAGVAQSPRYKIIEKRQSVAFWCNPISGHATLYWYQQILGQGPKLLIQFQNNGVVDDSQLPKDRFSAERLKGVDSTLKIQPAKLEDSAVYLCASSSTGARQRLQYFGPGTRLTVL.

This clonotype was detected many times. J is TRBJ2-7 and V is TRBV7-9; D call uncertain. The CDR3 has 15 residues. Trimming shortened V by 4 bases and J by 5 bases, and 18 bases separated the two germline ends. Germline V gene data show CDR1 as SEHNR and CDR2 as FQNEAQ (reference sequence). Written as DNA, the CDR3 is TGTGCCAGCAGCTCACTCACCGTTTCCATCCACGAGCAGTACTTC. Protein sequence: CASSSLTVSIHEQYF.

The genes are TRBV7-9 and TRBJ2-1; D not certain. The V end lost 4 bases, the J end lost 4 bases, and 26 bases lay between the germline ends. CDR3 size: 19 residues. Germline V gives CDR1 SEHNR, CDR2 FQNEAQ (reference sequence). The CDR3 protein is CASSSRSVTTTKIYNEQFF. The CDR3, as DNA: TGTGCCAGCAGCTCACGTTCGGTGACCACCACTAAGATATACAATGAGCAGTTCTTC.

The genes are TRBV20-1 and TRBJ2-5; 9 bases are shared with TRBD1. The germline gives CDR1 DFQATT, CDR2 SNEGSKA (reference sequence). This CDR3 is 12 amino acids long. The junction had 5 bases not matched to a gene; V was cut back by 7 bases and J by 5 bases. The DNA of the CDR3 is TGCAGTGTTATAACAGGGGGCGAGACCCAGTACTTC. The encoded protein is CSVITGGETQYF.

This clonotype was recorded at least ten times. The chain is built from TRBV30 and TRBJ2-3; TRBD1 or TRBD2 may be the D gene (5 bases each). Per the germline V gene, CDR1 is GTSNPN and CDR2 is SVGIG (reference sequence). The CDR3 consists of 13 residues. V lost 7 bases and J lost 2, with 13 bases in between. CDR3 DNA: TGTGCCTTCCGGGACCAAATCACAGATACGCAGTATTTT. Translating gives CAFRDQITDTQYF.